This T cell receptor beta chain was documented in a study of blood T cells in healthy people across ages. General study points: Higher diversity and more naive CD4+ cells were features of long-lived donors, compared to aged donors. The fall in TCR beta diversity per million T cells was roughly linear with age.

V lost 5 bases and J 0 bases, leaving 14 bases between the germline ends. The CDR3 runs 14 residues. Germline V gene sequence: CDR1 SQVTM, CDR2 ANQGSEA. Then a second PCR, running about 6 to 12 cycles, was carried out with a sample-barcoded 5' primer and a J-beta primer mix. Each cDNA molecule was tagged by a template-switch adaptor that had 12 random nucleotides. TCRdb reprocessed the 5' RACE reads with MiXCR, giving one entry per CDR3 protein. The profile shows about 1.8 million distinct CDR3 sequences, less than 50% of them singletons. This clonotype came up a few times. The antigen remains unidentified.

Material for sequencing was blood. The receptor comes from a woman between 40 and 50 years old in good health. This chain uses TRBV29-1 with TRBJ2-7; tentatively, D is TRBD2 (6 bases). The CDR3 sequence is CSVSLGGSSYEQYF. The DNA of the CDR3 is TGCAGCGTTTCTTTGGGGGGAAGCTCCTACGAGCAGTACTTC.